One sample yielded the 24 T cell receptor beta chains listed below, sequenced in a study of regulatory T cells in long-lasting Graves disease. Libraries of TCR beta came from iRepertoire HTBI primers plus Arm-PCR of CDR3 regions. TCRdb used MiXCR to reprocess the multiplex PCR reads, holding one entry per CDR3 protein. The table lists around 400,000 distinct CDR3 sequences, 10% to 15% of them singletons. The time point was: newly diagnosed GD, antithyroid drugs for less than 3 months. From RNA extracted from PBMCs, the TCR library was made. These data were also filed under a second study, of T cells in Graves' hyperthyroidism and ophthalmopathy.

The sequences come from peripheral blood mononuclear cells (PBMCs), collected at new diagnosis, from a patient treated with antithyroid drugs. The receptors here all came from a woman aged 18-29 years with Graves disease.

This clonotype was found many times. In DNA form, the CDR3 reads TGTGCCAGCACCATCGGGTGGGAGACCCAGTACTTC. Its translation is CASTIGWETQYF. J is TRBJ2-5 and V is TRBV12-3 or TRBV12-4; no clear D gene. CDR3 length: 12 amino acids. V lost 7 bases to trimming and J lost 5 bases, with 11 bases between them.

This chain joins TRBV11-2 and TRBJ2-1; TRBD2 matches 8 bases. V lost 3 bases and J lost 0; bases outside the gene matches: 10. CDR1 SGHAT and CDR2 FQNNGV come from the germline V gene. The CDR3 covers 18 residues. As DNA, the CDR3 is TGTGCCAGCAGCTTGGGCTATCGGGGGGGCCCCTCCTACAATGAGCAGTTCTTC. As protein: CASSLGYRGGPSYNEQFF. The variable domain in full, with the rest retrieved from reference TRBV11-2 and TRBJ2-1, is EAGVAQSPRYKIIEKRQSVAFWCNPISGHATLYWYQQILGQGPKLLIQFQNNGVVDDSQLPKDRFSAERLKGVDSTLKIQPAKLEDSAVYLCASSLGYRGGPSYNEQFFGPGTRLTVL.

This clonotype was recorded a few times. This chain uses TRBV11-2 with TRBJ2-1, with D maybe TRBD2 (5 bases). Germline values: CDR1 SGHAT, CDR2 FQNNGV. V was clipped by 4 bases and J by 5 bases, with 12 bases between them. The CDR3 has 14 residues. DNA of the CDR3: TGTGCCAGCAGCTACTCGGGGTATGACAATGAGCAGTTCTTC. Its translation: CASSYSGYDNEQFF. The variable domain in full, completed from reference TRBV11-2 and TRBJ2-1, reads EAGVAQSPRYKIIEKRQSVAFWCNPISGHATLYWYQQILGQGPKLLIQFQNNGVVDDSQLPKDRFSAERLKGVDSTLKIQPAKLEDSAVYLCASSYSGYDNEQFFGPGTRLTVL.

This clonotype was observed at least ten times. The chain links TRBV25-1 to TRBJ2-5, with D tentatively TRBD2 (5 bases). Germline V gene data show CDR1 as MGHDK and CDR2 as SYGVNS. The CDR3 consists of 13 residues. V was pared by 7 bases and J by 5 bases, with 14 bases between. The CDR3 DNA follows: TGTGCCAGCATATCTTCAGGCGGGGAGACCCAGTACTTC. Its protein product is CASISSGGETQYF.

This clonotype was observed at least ten times. The V gene is TRBV3-1, the J gene TRBJ1-1; no definite D call. The CDR3 covers 14 residues. The V gene lost 3 bases and the J gene lost 1 base, with 9 bases spanning the gap. CDR1 LGHDT and CDR2 YNNKEL come from the germline V gene (reference sequence). CDR3 nucleotides: TGTGCCAGCAGCCACGGGGTGGGGAACACTGAAGCTTTCTTT. This gives the protein CASSHGVGNTEAFF.

This clonotype appeared many times. The chain joins TRBV6-1 to TRBJ1-2; 7 bases align to TRBD1. Germline V gene data show CDR1 as MNHNS and CDR2 as SASEGT. The CDR3 is 14 amino acids. Trimming took 7 bases from V and 8 from J; bases not matched to a gene: 13. The CDR3 coding sequence is TGTGCCAGCAACTACTTCCCAGGGGGGCCGGGCTACACCTTC. Translating it yields CASNYFPGGPGYTF.

The table lists this clonotype with many counts. The chain employs TRBV19 and TRBJ2-7; a weak D match, TRBD1 (6 bases). CDR1 and CDR2 from the germline V gene are LNHDA and SQIVND (reference sequence). This CDR3 has 14 amino acids. V dropped 4 bases and J dropped 2 bases, with 12 bases sitting between them. This chain's CDR3 is CASSTGDTTYEQYF. The DNA for the CDR3 is TGTGCCAGTAGTACAGGGGACACCACCTACGAGCAGTACTTC.

The chain recombines TRBV30 with TRBJ2-5, with D perhaps TRBD1 or TRBD2 (5 bases each). The germline gives CDR1 GTSNPN, CDR2 SVGIG (reference sequence). The CDR3 is 14 amino acids. The V end was cut by 2 bases, the J end by 1 base, with 11 bases between. CDR3 sequence (DNA): TGTGCCTGGAGTCCCCCGGGGCCCCAAGAGACCCAGTACTTC. Its translation is CAWSPPGPQETQYF.

Concerning this clonotype itself: At one of its ends the junction is not consistent with the germline gene, which may arise from a read error. The gene calls are TRBV7-2 and TRBJ1-4; the D gene is possibly TRBD1 (6 bases). The germline CDR1 and CDR2 sequences are SGHTA and FQGNSA. The length of the CDR3 is 17 residues. The CDR3 spells CASSPPRGGEGNEKLSF. For the CDR3, the DNA is TGTGCCAGCAGCCCACCGAGGGGGGGCGAAGGGAATGAAAAACTGTCTTTT.

This clonotype was observed at least ten times. The chain uses TRBV27 and TRBJ2-5, with unresolved D. Deletions cut 0 bases from V and 5 bases from J, with 10 bases between. The CDR3 has 14 residues. Germline CDR1 is MNHEY and CDR2 is SMNVEV (reference sequence). The CDR3 DNA is TGTGCCAGCAGTTTATCGAAAAGTCGGGAGACCCAGTACTTC. Translating gives CASSLSKSRETQYF.

The chain uses TRBV7-2 and TRBJ2-5, with D perhaps matching TRBD2 (7 bases). The germline gives CDR1 SGHTA, CDR2 FQGNSA. V lost 6 bases to trimming and J lost 2 bases, with 16 bases between them. The CDR3 has 15 residues. The CDR3 nucleotides are TGTGCCAGCAGTTCCACGGGGGGCCCTCAAGAGACCCAGTACTTC. Translating gives CASSSTGGPQETQYF.

The V and J genes are TRBV5-1 and TRBJ2-3, with 14 bases matching TRBD2. Germline V gives CDR1 SGHRS, CDR2 YFSETQ. V lost 5 bases and J lost 6; bases outside the gene matches: 8. The CDR3 is 16 residues long. CDR3 sequence: CASSVTGTSGSDTQYF. CDR3 sequence (DNA): TGCGCCAGCAGTGTGACCGGGACTAGCGGGAGTGATACGCAGTATTTT.

As for this clonotype: The junction departs from germline at one end; a sequencing error may be responsible. The chain carries TRBV29-1 and TRBJ1-1, with D perhaps matching TRBD1 (5 bases). The germline V gene has CDR1 SQVTM and CDR2 ANQGSEA. The CDR3 extends over 12 amino acids. This chain's CDR3 is CSVEIRGTEAVF. The CDR3 DNA reads TGCAGCGTTGAAATCCGTGGGACTGAAGCTGTCTTT.

This clonotype has at least ten counts. This sequence joins TRBV6-2 or TRBV6-3 and TRBJ2-7; the D is unclear. Germline V gene lookup returns CDR1 MNHEY and CDR2 SVGEGT. The CDR3 is made up of 13 amino acids. V shed 2 bases and J shed 3 bases, with 8 bases lying between them. CDR3 sequence (DNA): TGTGCCAGCAGTTACGGTGGGATCTACGAGCAGTACGTC. Encoded protein: CASSYGGIYEQYV.

The V call is TRBV27, the J call TRBJ2-7; D gene unclear. Germline CDR1 is MNHEY and CDR2 is SMNVEV (reference sequence). This CDR3 spans 14 amino acids. Trimming took 3 bases from V and 2 from J, leaving 11 bases between them. This chain's CDR3 is CASSFRAGAYEQYF. The CDR3 DNA reads TGTGCCAGCAGTTTTCGGGCCGGCGCCTACGAGCAGTACTTC.

V and J are TRBV4-2 and TRBJ1-5; D remains ambiguous. This CDR3 has 17 amino acids. CDR1 and CDR2 (germline): LGHNA, YNFKEQ. The V end was cut by 1 base, the J end by 2 bases, with 15 bases between. CDR3 in DNA: TGTGCCAGCAGCCAAGTCGGTTTTTATGGTGGCAATCAGCCCCAGCATTTT. It encodes CASSQVGFYGGNQPQHF.

The chain links TRBV7-2 to TRBJ2-4; D is unclear. Germline values: CDR1 SGHTA, CDR2 FQGNSA. This CDR3 spans 14 amino acids. Trimming took off 0 bases at V and 6 bases at J, with 9 bases between the two ends. The CDR3 DNA follows: TGTGCCAGCAGCTTAGCAAGGTCCTCAAACATTCAGTACTTC. Translating it yields CASSLARSSNIQYF.

This clonotype was seen many times. V usage is TRBV28 and J usage is TRBJ2-7; TRBD2 agrees at 11 bases. The germline CDR1 and CDR2 sequences are MDHEN and SYDVKM. The junction had 15 bases not matched to a gene; V was cut back by 6 bases and J by 2 bases. The CDR3 length is 18 residues. The CDR3 loop is CASSSTGLAGDAPYEQYF. The CDR3, as DNA: TGTGCCAGCAGCTCGACTGGACTAGCGGGTGATGCCCCCTACGAGCAGTACTTC.

This clonotype was detected many times. The chain combines TRBV7-9 with TRBJ1-1; possibly TRBD1 for D (5 bases). V gave up 5 bases and J gave up 1 base, with 23 bases separating them. The CDR3 contains 18 residues. Germline assignment: CDR1 SEHNR and CDR2 FQNEAQ (reference sequence). For the CDR3, the DNA is TGTGCCAGCAGCCTAATTCCTGGACAAGACAAAACGAACACTGAAGCTTTCTTT. It yields the protein CASSLIPGQDKTNTEAFF.

This clonotype turned up a few times. V and J are TRBV20-1 and TRBJ2-7; no firm D call. The V end was cut by 5 bases, the J end by 2 bases, with 10 bases between. Germline V CDR1 and CDR2: DFQATT, SNEGSKA (reference sequence). The CDR3 is 12 amino acids. Written as DNA, the CDR3 is TGCAGTGCTCCACTGAGTACCTACGAGCAGTACTTC. Residues: CSAPLSTYEQYF.

This clonotype was detected ten times or more. J is TRBJ2-7 and V is TRBV7-2, with D tentatively TRBD2 (6 bases). The CDR3 covers 15 residues. Trimming cost V 3 bases and J 0 bases, with 12 bases left between them. Germline CDR1 and CDR2: SGHTA and FQGNSA. The CDR3 spells CASSFGRDNSYEQYF. CDR3 in DNA: TGTGCCAGCAGCTTTGGGCGGGATAACTCCTACGAGCAGTACTTC.

This clonotype was observed at least ten times. This chain connects TRBV20-1 to TRBJ1-2; D is unresolved. V lost 4 bases and J lost 0, with 6 bases in between. CDR3 length: 12 residues. The germline CDR1 and CDR2 sequences are DFQATT and SNEGSKA (reference sequence). CDR3 nucleotides: TGCAGTGCTACCCAGTCTAACTATGGCTACACCTTC. Translated: CSATQSNYGYTF.

This clonotype was seen many times. The chain joins TRBV20-1 to TRBJ2-7; 15 bases align to TRBD2. Germline CDR1 DFQATT, CDR2 SNEGSKA (reference sequence). The CDR3 is made up of 16 amino acids. Trimming at V came to 4 bases and at J to 5 bases, leaving 9 bases not matched to a gene. The CDR3 region is CSAIGLAGGPSHEQYF. The CDR3 region has the DNA TGCAGTGCTATCGGACTAGCGGGAGGGCCTTCCCACGAGCAGTACTTC.

This chain connects TRBV7-3 to TRBJ1-3; D call uncertain. CDR1 and CDR2 from the germline V gene are SGHTA and FQGTGA. V was pared by 1 base and J by 3 bases, with 7 bases between. This CDR3 is 14 amino acids long. The CDR3 here is CASSLRAGGNTIYF. In DNA form, the CDR3 reads TGTGCCAGCAGCTTAAGGGCAGGTGGAAACACCATATATTTT.